The sequence of this T cell receptor (beta chain) was determined in a study of shared clonotypes between healthy human individuals. Overall study context: The cohort comprised a couple of women and a few men. Their ages spanned 18 to 49 years.

CDR1 and CDR2 (germline): GTSNPN, SVGIG (reference sequence). The length of the CDR3 is 16 residues. After removal of 0 bases from V and 5 bases from J, the junction contained 6 bases not matched to a gene. Findings of the study overall: Clonotypes not shared had lower generation probabilities than those common to all four donors. Incomplete sequencing of sorted subsets was indicated by rarefaction despite large depth.

On this clone: Its target is not known.

TCRdb's copy holds only in-frame clones and misses some; the assay was immunoSEQ multiplex PCR. The table shows over 700,000 clones, with just under 75% occurring only once. The receptor was isolated from a woman in her 30s in good health. The sample taken for sequencing was memory CD4+ T cells sorted from blood. Subset reported: CD45RA-negative fraction. The V and J genes are TRBV30 and TRBJ2-5; 13 nucleotides align to TRBD2. DNA of the CDR3: TGTGCCTGGAGTGTACGACTAGCGGGAGGAGGGGAGACCCAGTACTTC. Its protein product is CAWSVRLAGGGETQYF.